These 9 T cell receptor beta chains were sequenced from one sample in a study of regulatory T cells in long-lasting Graves disease. As for time point: persistent/refractory GD, antithyroid drugs over 5 years with positive TRAb. Scientists built the TCR library using RNA that was extracted from PBMCs. Assembly of TCR beta libraries relied on iRepertoire HTBI primers together with Arm-PCR of CDR3 regions. Each CDR3 protein gets one entry after TCRdb re-called the multiplex PCR reads with MiXCR. The sample lists nearly 350,000 distinct CDR3 sequences; 15% to 20% were seen once. Sequencing used peripheral blood mononuclear cells (PBMCs), obtained when the disease was refractory, from a patient treated with antithyroid drugs. These receptors were obtained from a female donor with Graves disease.

The chain carries TRBV19 and TRBJ1-5, with a possible D match to TRBD1 (6 bases). The germline V gene encodes CDR1 LNHDA and CDR2 SQIVND (reference sequence). CDR3 length: 15 amino acids. Trimming shortened V by 6 bases and J by 5 bases, and 17 bases separated the two germline ends. CDR3 sequence (DNA): TGTGCCAGTAGATGGACAGCCCGGGCTGATCAGCCCCAGCATTTT. Residues: CASRWTARADQPQHF.

The V call is TRBV18, the J call TRBJ1-1; D not resolved. V was shortened by 3 bases and J by 1 base, with 9 bases between the two germline ends. The CDR3 sequence is 14 residues long. Germline V gene lookup returns CDR1 KGHSH and CDR2 LQKENI. In DNA, the CDR3 is TGTGCCAGCTCACCGAGGGTGGAGAACACTGAAGCTTTCTTT. Translated: CASSPRVENTEAFF.

This clonotype was found many times. The genes are TRBV11-2 and TRBJ1-1; 7 bases agree with TRBD1. The CDR3 length is 15 residues. The V and J ends lost 4 bases and 1 base, in that order; junction bases with no gene match: 6. Per the germline V gene, CDR1 is SGHAT and CDR2 is FQNNGV. CDR3 nucleotides: TGTGCCAGCAGCTCGTACAGGGGCTCGAACACTGAAGCTTTCTTT. Its protein is CASSSYRGSNTEAFF.

Only a few counts were recorded for this clonotype. The chain is built from TRBV19 and TRBJ2-7, with 9 bases fitting TRBD1. The CDR3 runs 16 residues. Germline CDR1 LNHDA, CDR2 SQIVND (reference sequence). Losses at the gene ends were 3 bases for V and 2 bases for J; bases not matched to a gene: 8. The CDR3 DNA reads TGTGCCAGTAGTATTCCACGACAGGGGGGTACCTACGAGCAGTACTTC. This gives the protein CASSIPRQGGTYEQYF.

This clonotype was seen at least ten times. This sequence joins TRBV2 and TRBJ2-5; TRBD2 matches 11 bases. The V gene end was trimmed by 5 bases and the J gene end by 3 bases; junction bases not matched to a gene: 8. The V gene's germline CDR1 is SNHLY and CDR2 FYNNEI. The CDR3 runs to 16 residues. The CDR3 DNA reads TGTGCCAGCAGTCTGTCGGGACTAGCGGTTAAAGAGACCCAGTACTTC. Translation: CASSLSGLAVKETQYF.

V is TRBV12-3 or TRBV12-4 and J is TRBJ2-3; D gene ambiguous. Trimming cost V 1 base and J 1 base, with 15 bases left between them. This CDR3 has 17 amino acids. The CDR3 region has the DNA TGTGCCAGCAGTTTAGGCCGGACCCTTGGGGGCACAGATACGCAGTATTTT. Its translation: CASSLGRTLGGTDTQYF.

In nucleotides, the CDR3 is TGCAGCGTTGGGTTGGGACTCTTGAGCTCCTACGAGCAGTACTTC. It is translated as CSVGLGLLSSYEQYF. V and J are TRBV29-1 and TRBJ2-7, with D perhaps TRBD2 (6 bases). V was cut by 4 bases and J by 0 bases, with 16 bases left in between. From germline, CDR1 is SQVTM and CDR2 ANQGSEA. The CDR3 totals 15 residues.

This chain links TRBV3-2 with TRBJ1-2. TRBV3-2 is tagged as a pseudogene. The CDR3 has 15 amino acids. CDR3 sequence: CASSQELHDNYGYTF. CDR3 nucleotide sequence: TGTGCCAGCAGCCAGGAACTTCACGATAACTATGGCTACACCTTC.

The chain recombines TRBV20-1 with TRBJ1-1; D is unclear. CDR1 and CDR2 (germline): DFQATT, SNEGSKA (reference sequence). The CDR3 runs to 13 residues. Trimming left V 1 base short and J 4 bases short, with 10 bases between. CDR3 sequence: CSARGSTTTEAFF. The CDR3 nucleotides are TGCAGTGCTAGAGGCAGCACCACCACTGAAGCTTTCTTT.